This entry lists 29 T cell receptor beta chains sequenced from one sample in a study of cytomegalovirus exposure and HLA in healthy donors. Both 60 Vbeta primers and 13 Jbeta primers went into the PCR. The table came from immunoSEQ multiplex PCR; TCRdb's copy has only in-frame clones and leaves some out. The table lists more than 95,000 clones, about 70% of them singletons. Sequenced material: PBMCs. The receptors were gathered from a man aged 30-40 years in good health and CMV-seronegative.

V and J are TRBV11-1 and TRBJ2-6; D remains ambiguous. The CDR3 spans 15 residues. Deletions cut 1 base from V and 2 bases from J, with 6 bases between. The germline gives CDR1 SGHAT, CDR2 FQDESV (reference sequence). CDR3 coding DNA: TGTGCCAGCAGCTTAGGAGAGCCTGGGGCCAACGTCCTGACTTTC. It encodes CASSLGEPGANVLTF.

This sequence joins TRBV14 and TRBJ2-7, with D hard to call. The CDR3 sequence is 17 residues long. The germline V gene encodes CDR1 SGHDN and CDR2 FVKESK. V was shortened by 0 bases and J by 1 base, with 16 bases between the two germline ends. The CDR3 sequence is CASSQDLSPGYSYEQYF. The CDR3, as DNA: TGTGCCAGCAGCCAAGATTTGTCGCCAGGTTATTCCTACGAGCAGTACTTC.

This clone was counted only a few times. The V call is TRBV19, the J call TRBJ2-7, with 7 bases matching TRBD1. The CDR3 is 15 amino acids. The V gene end was trimmed by 4 bases and the J gene end by 3 bases; junction bases not matched to a gene: 9. Per the germline V gene, CDR1 is LNHDA and CDR2 is SQIVND (reference sequence). The CDR3 loop is CASSTRQGVLYEQYF. CDR3 sequence (DNA): TGTGCCAGTAGTACCCGACAGGGTGTTCTCTACGAGCAGTACTTC.

On this clone: The junction departs from the called germline gene at one end, perhaps through a read error. Written as DNA, the CDR3 is TGTGCCAGCAGCCTAGCGGCCCGACGGGCGCAGTATTTT. Translated, it gives CASSLAARRAQYF. The chain is built from TRBV7-6 and TRBJ2-3; 7 nucleotides align to TRBD2. The CDR3 runs to 13 residues. The germline V gene has CDR1 SGHVS and CDR2 FNYEAQ.

The genes are TRBV7-2 and TRBJ1-1, with TRBD1 matching over 8 bases. Germline assignment: CDR1 SGHTA and CDR2 FQGNSA. CDR3 size: 14 residues. Trimming cost V 4 bases and J 5 bases; bases outside gene matches: 6. CDR3 amino acids: CASSSLQGVTEAFF. The DNA for the CDR3 is TGTGCCAGCAGCTCCTTACAGGGGGTGACTGAAGCTTTCTTT.

Comment on this clone: At one end the junction does not follow the germline gene, possibly because of a read error. This chain connects TRBV7-7 to TRBJ2-2; TRBD2 might be the D (5 bases). This CDR3 has 14 residues. The germline CDR1 and CDR2 sequences are SSHAT and FNYEAQ (reference sequence). Here the CDR3 reads CASSLTGYTGELFF. CDR3 DNA sequence: TGTGCTAGCAGCTTAACGGGGTACACCGGGGAGCTGTTTTTT.

The rearrangement joins TRBV5-6 to TRBJ1-5, with no clear D. CDR3 size: 15 residues. CDR1 SGHDT and CDR2 YYEEEE come from the germline V gene. The germline V and J ends were trimmed by 3 bases and 3 bases, with 13 bases remaining between them. CDR3 sequence: CASSSWWAPNQPQHF. The CDR3 DNA sequence: TGTGCCAGCAGCTCTTGGTGGGCTCCCAATCAGCCCCAGCATTTT.

The chain uses TRBV5-1 and TRBJ1-2; TRBD1 matches 10 bases. V shed 6 bases, J shed 5 bases, and the junction held 7 bases outside the gene matches. Germline values: CDR1 SGHRS, CDR2 YFSETQ. There are 14 residues in the CDR3. CDR3 residues: CASNPGQGSYGYTF. Written as DNA, the CDR3 is TGCGCCAGCAACCCGGGACAGGGGTCGTATGGCTACACCTTC.

This clone was counted once. This rearrangement joins TRBV28 to TRBJ1-4; 7 bases match TRBD1. This CDR3 is 15 amino acids long. CDR1 is MDHEN and CDR2 is SYDVKM in the germline V gene. Trimming took 5 bases from V and 7 from J; bases not matched to a gene: 10. Here the CDR3 reads CASSPTGARAEKLFF. The CDR3 DNA reads TGTGCCAGCAGTCCAACAGGGGCCAGGGCTGAAAAACTGTTTTTT.

This clone was recorded a few times. The rearrangement uses TRBV7-2 and TRBJ2-7; 10 bases map to TRBD1. Germline trimming cut 2 bases from V and 5 bases from J; bases unmatched to any gene: 6. CDR1 and CDR2 (germline): SGHTA, FQGNSA. The CDR3 runs 15 residues. This CDR3 is CASSLTRTGGNEQYF. In DNA form, the CDR3 reads TGTGCCAGCAGCTTAACGAGGACAGGGGGTAACGAGCAGTACTTC.

This clone was counted a few times. CDR3 sequence reads: CASSAGQSSGANVLTF. The CDR3 DNA reads TGTGCCAGCAGTGCGGGACAATCCTCTGGGGCCAACGTCCTGACTTTC. The gene calls are TRBV6-1 and TRBJ2-6, with D possibly matching TRBD1 (6 bases). This CDR3 contains 16 residues. The germline CDR1 and CDR2 sequences are MNHNS and SASEGT. Trimming cost V 4 bases and J 0 bases, with 10 bases left between them.

The rearrangement links TRBV19 to TRBJ2-1, with 14 bases matching TRBD2. CDR1 LNHDA and CDR2 SQIVND come from the germline V gene (reference sequence). This CDR3 has 16 amino acids. The junction had 6 bases not matched to a gene; V was cut back by 5 bases and J by 6 bases. The CDR3 region has the DNA TGTGCCAGTAGTGCGACTAGCGGGAGGGCCCCCAATGAGCAGTTCTTC. This encodes CASSATSGRAPNEQFF.

The genes are TRBV28 and TRBJ1-4, with a possible D match to TRBD1 (5 bases). V was shortened by 3 bases and J by 8 bases, with 10 bases between the two germline ends. This CDR3 region has 13 residues. Germline V CDR1 and CDR2: MDHEN, SYDVKM. Here the CDR3 reads CASSFQGQEKLFF. The CDR3 coding sequence is TGTGCCAGCAGTTTCCAGGGTCAGGAAAAACTGTTTTTT. Filled out from reference TRBV28 and TRBJ1-4, the complete variable domain reads DVKVTQSSRYLVKRTGEKVFLECVQDMDHENMFWYRQDPGLGLRLIYFSYDVKMKEKGDIPEGYSVSREKKERFSLILESASTNQTSMYLCASSFQGQEKLFFGSGTQLSVL.

The chain carries TRBV7-2 and TRBJ2-1; 12 nucleotides line up with TRBD2. V lost 1 base and J lost 9; bases outside the gene matches: 4. Germline V lookup: CDR1 SGHTA, CDR2 FQGNSA. CDR3 length: 15 residues. The chain's CDR3 is CASSLGLAGVREQFF. The DNA of the CDR3 is TGTGCCAGCAGCTTAGGACTAGCGGGAGTCCGTGAGCAGTTCTTC. The full variable domain, with the rest looked up from reference TRBV7-2 and TRBJ2-1, is GAGVSQSPSNKVTEKGKDVELRCDPISGHTALYWYRQSLGQGLEFLIYFQGNSAPDKSGLPSDRFSAERTGGSVSTLTIQRTQQEDSAVYLCASSLGLAGVREQFFGPGTRLTVL.

The chain couples TRBV5-1 to TRBJ1-3; D ambiguous. V lost 4 bases and J 8 bases, leaving 16 bases between the germline ends. The length of the CDR3 is 14 residues. CDR1 is SGHRS, CDR2 YFSETQ, per germline. CDR3 sequence (DNA): TGCGCCAGCAGCCCTATGGTAGGAGGCGACACCATATATTTT. Translating gives CASSPMVGGDTIYF.

The genes are TRBV11-2 and TRBJ1-1; 7 bases agree with TRBD1. This CDR3 comprises 13 residues. V lost 5 bases, J lost 5 bases, and 5 bases stayed unmatched. CDR1 and CDR2 from the germline V gene are SGHAT and FQNNGV. DNA for the CDR3: TGTGCCAGCAGCGCGGGACAGCCGACTGAAGCTTTCTTT. This gives the protein CASSAGQPTEAFF.

This chain connects TRBV19 to TRBJ1-1, with 7 bases identical to TRBD1. CDR1 is LNHDA and CDR2 is SQIVND in the germline V gene (reference sequence). This CDR3 has 14 residues. The V and J ends lost 3 bases and 5 bases, in that order; junction bases with no gene match: 6. The CDR3 nucleotides read TGTGCCAGTAGTATTTCAGGCAGGGGGACTGAAGCTTTCTTT. It encodes CASSISGRGTEAFF.

The chain recombines TRBV7-9 with TRBJ1-2; possible D gene TRBD1, 6 bases. With 3 bases removed from V and 8 bases from J, the gap between germline ends came to 16 bases. The CDR3 runs to 14 residues. CDR1 and CDR2 from the germline V gene are SEHNR and FQNEAQ (reference sequence). The CDR3 loop reads CASSFLQGWDGYTF. The CDR3 bases are TGTGCCAGCAGCTTTCTGCAGGGGTGGGACGGCTACACCTTC.

The chain is built from TRBV28 and TRBJ1-2; D is possibly TRBD1 (6 bases). The germline V gene encodes CDR1 MDHEN and CDR2 SYDVKM. CDR3 length: 15 amino acids. Deletions cut 4 bases from V and 6 bases from J, with 18 bases between. The CDR3 region is CASSSMGAGRDGYTF. The DNA of the CDR3 is TGTGCCAGCAGTTCGATGGGGGCGGGGAGGGATGGCTACACCTTC.

The chain carries TRBV11-3 and TRBJ1-5; D not certain. From germline, CDR1 is SGHNT and CDR2 YENEEA. V was pared by 2 bases and J by 3 bases, with 20 bases between. This CDR3 is built from 18 residues. CDR3 in DNA: TGTGCCAGCAGCTTATACACGGTACAGTACCGTTCCAATCAGCCCCAGCATTTT. Its translation: CASSLYTVQYRSNQPQHF. Full variable domain (remainder filled in from reference TRBV11-3 and TRBJ1-5): EAGVVQSPRYKIIEKKQPVAFWCNPISGHNTLYWYLQNLGQGPELLIRYENEEAVDDSQLPKDRFSAERLKGVDSTLKIQPAELGDSAVYLCASSLYTVQYRSNQPQHFGDGTRLSIL.

The sample holds a few counts of this clone. This chain uses TRBV10-3 with TRBJ2-3; D call uncertain. CDR1 is ENHRY, CDR2 SYGVKD, per germline. This CDR3 is 13 amino acids long. V was clipped by 6 bases and J by 5 bases, with 12 bases between them. The CDR3 DNA is TGTGCCATCAGAGGCTCTACGGGAGATACGCAGTATTTT. The encoded protein is CAIRGSTGDTQYF.

The gene calls are TRBV4-2 and TRBJ2-7; TRBD1 might be the D (5 bases). The germline V gene encodes CDR1 LGHNA and CDR2 YNFKEQ. This CDR3 has 15 residues. Trimming pared 0 bases from V and 0 bases from J, leaving 9 bases between. The CDR3 protein is CASSQERQFSYEQYF. The CDR3 nucleotides read TGTGCCAGCAGCCAAGAAAGACAGTTCTCCTACGAGCAGTACTTC.

This chain connects TRBV7-8 to TRBJ2-3; 8 positions agree with TRBD2. V gave up 5 bases and J gave up 3 bases; unmatched junction bases: 10. The CDR3 length is 16 residues. Germline loops: CDR1 SGHVS, CDR2 FQNEAQ. CDR3 residues: CASSEGAGDETDTQYF. In DNA form, the CDR3 reads TGTGCCAGCAGCGAAGGAGCGGGAGATGAAACAGATACGCAGTATTTT.

The chain links TRBV5-1 to TRBJ2-7, with 11 bases aligning to TRBD1. After removal of 2 bases from V and 2 bases from J, the junction contained 3 bases not matched to a gene. Germline V CDR1 and CDR2: SGHRS, YFSETQ. This CDR3 spans 15 amino acids. The CDR3 sequence is CASSFRTGGAYEQYF. CDR3 sequence (DNA): TGCGCCAGCAGCTTTAGGACAGGGGGCGCCTACGAGCAGTACTTC.

The chain employs TRBV5-6 and TRBJ1-5; D unresolved. This CDR3 has 17 residues. V lost 2 bases, J lost 4 bases, and 19 bases lay in between. Germline assignment: CDR1 SGHDT and CDR2 YYEEEE. The CDR3 protein is CASSLLSREVTNQPQHF. The CDR3, as DNA: TGTGCCAGCAGCTTACTCAGCCGAGAGGTCACAAATCAGCCCCAGCATTTT.

V is TRBV27 and J is TRBJ2-5, with a possible D match to TRBD2 (6 bases). CDR1 is MNHEY, CDR2 SMNVEV, per germline (reference sequence). V gave up 4 bases and J gave up 0 bases, with 12 bases separating them. There are 15 residues in the CDR3. Here the CDR3 reads CASSWIGGNQETQYF. The CDR3 DNA is TGTGCCAGCAGTTGGATCGGAGGGAACCAAGAGACCCAGTACTTC.

The rearrangement links TRBV19 to TRBJ2-6, with 8 bases lining up with TRBD2. The CDR3 length is 17 residues. After removal of 5 bases from V and 4 bases from J, the junction contained 10 bases not matched to a gene. Per the germline V gene, CDR1 is LNHDA and CDR2 is SQIVND (reference sequence). CDR3 amino acids: CASSLTSGRTGANVLTF. The DNA for the CDR3 is TGTGCCAGTAGTTTAACTAGCGGCAGGACAGGGGCCAACGTCCTGACTTTC.

This clone was picked up a small number of times. This rearrangement joins TRBV2 to TRBJ2-1; weak D call: TRBD1 (6 bases). The germline CDR1 and CDR2 sequences are SNHLY and FYNNEI. The CDR3 consists of 16 residues. Trimming shortened V by 5 bases and J by 0 bases, and 14 bases separated the two germline ends. CDR3 region: CASSTPQGSSYNEQFF. CDR3 coding DNA: TGTGCCAGCAGTACCCCACAGGGAAGCTCCTACAATGAGCAGTTCTTC.

The chain combines TRBV14 with TRBJ2-5, with D maybe TRBD1 (5 bases). The J call may not be correct, given that the DNA end is closer to TRBJ2-7. Germline-derived CDR1 and CDR2 are SGHDN and FVKESK. This CDR3 region has 13 residues. This chain's CDR3 is CASSQDRQNEQYF. CDR3 nucleotide sequence: TGTGCCAGCAGCCAAGATCGACAGAACGAGCAGTACTTC.